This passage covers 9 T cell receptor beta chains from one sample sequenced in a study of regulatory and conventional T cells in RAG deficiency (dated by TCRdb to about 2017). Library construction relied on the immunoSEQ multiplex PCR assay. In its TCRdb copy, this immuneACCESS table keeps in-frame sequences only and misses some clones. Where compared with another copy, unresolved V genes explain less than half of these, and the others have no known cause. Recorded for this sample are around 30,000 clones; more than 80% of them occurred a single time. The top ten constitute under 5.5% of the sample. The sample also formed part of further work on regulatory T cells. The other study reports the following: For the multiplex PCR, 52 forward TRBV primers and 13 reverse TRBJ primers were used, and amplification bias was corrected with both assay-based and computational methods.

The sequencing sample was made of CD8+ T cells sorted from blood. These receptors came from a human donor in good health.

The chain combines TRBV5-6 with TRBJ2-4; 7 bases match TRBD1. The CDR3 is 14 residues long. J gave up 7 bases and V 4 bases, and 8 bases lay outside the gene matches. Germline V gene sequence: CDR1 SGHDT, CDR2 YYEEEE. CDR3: CASSLTTGLNIQYF. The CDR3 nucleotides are TGTGCCAGCAGCCTGACGACAGGGCTGAACATTCAGTACTTC.

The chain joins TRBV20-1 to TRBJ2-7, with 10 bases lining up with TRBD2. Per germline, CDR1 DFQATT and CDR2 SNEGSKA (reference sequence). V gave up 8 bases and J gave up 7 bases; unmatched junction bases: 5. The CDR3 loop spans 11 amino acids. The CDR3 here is CSTLSGREQYF. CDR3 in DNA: TGCAGTACCCTTAGCGGGAGGGAGCAGTACTTC.

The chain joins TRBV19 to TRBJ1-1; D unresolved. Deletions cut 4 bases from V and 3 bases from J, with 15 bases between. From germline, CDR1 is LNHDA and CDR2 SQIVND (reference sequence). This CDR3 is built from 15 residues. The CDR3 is CASSTSGREDTEAFF. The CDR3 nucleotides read TGTGCCAGTAGTACAAGCGGACGGGAGGACACTGAAGCTTTCTTT.

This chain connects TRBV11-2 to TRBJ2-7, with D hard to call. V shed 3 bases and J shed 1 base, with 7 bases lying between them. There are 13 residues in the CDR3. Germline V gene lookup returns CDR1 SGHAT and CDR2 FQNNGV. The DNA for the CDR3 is TGTGCCAGCAGCTTCAGTTCTTCCTACGAGCAGTACTTC. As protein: CASSFSSSYEQYF.

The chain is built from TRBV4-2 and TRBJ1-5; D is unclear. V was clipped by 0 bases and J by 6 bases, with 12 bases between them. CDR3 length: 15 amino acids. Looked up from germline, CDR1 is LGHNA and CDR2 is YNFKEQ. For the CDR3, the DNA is TGTGCCAGCAGCCAAGATCTGAGGGCCGGTCAGCCCCAGCATTTT. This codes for CASSQDLRAGQPQHF.

CDR3 sequence reads: CASSLERDYIQYF. In DNA form, the CDR3 reads TGTGCCAGCAGCCTCGAGCGGGACTACATTCAGTACTTC. This chain joins TRBV11-2 and TRBJ2-4, with 7 bases lining up with TRBD2. CDR3 length: 13 amino acids. V lost 5 bases, J lost 8 bases, and 6 bases stayed unmatched. Germline-derived CDR1 and CDR2 are SGHAT and FQNNGV.

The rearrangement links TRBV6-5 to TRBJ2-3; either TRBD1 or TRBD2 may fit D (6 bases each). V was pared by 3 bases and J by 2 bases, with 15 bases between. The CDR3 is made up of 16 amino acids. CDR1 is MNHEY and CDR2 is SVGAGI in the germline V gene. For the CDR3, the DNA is TGTGCCAGCAGTTATTCGCTGGGGGGCCCCACAGATACGCAGTATTTT. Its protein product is CASSYSLGGPTDTQYF.

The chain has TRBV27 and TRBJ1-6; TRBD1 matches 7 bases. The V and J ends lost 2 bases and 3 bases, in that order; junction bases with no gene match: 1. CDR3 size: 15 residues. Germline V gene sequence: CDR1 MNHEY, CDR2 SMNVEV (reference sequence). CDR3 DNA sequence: TGTGCCAGCAGTTTAGACAGGGACTATAATTCACCCCTCCACTTT. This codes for CASSLDRDYNSPLHF.

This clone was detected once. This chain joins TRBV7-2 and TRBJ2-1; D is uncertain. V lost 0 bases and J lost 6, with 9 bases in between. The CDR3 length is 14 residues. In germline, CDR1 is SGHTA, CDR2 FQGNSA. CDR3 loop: CASSLASTINEQFF. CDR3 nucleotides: TGTGCCAGCAGCTTAGCGTCGACCATCAATGAGCAGTTCTTC.